This TCR beta chain is drawn from a study of OX40 agonist ivuxolimab in advanced cancers. Study-level background: Males comprised over 80% of the group, whose mean age was about 60 years (range roughly 20 to 85).

For this clone: Its target is unknown.

The V and J ends lost 2 bases and 5 bases respectively, with 7 bases between them. The CDR3 covers 13 residues. Germline V lookup: CDR1 MNHNY, CDR2 SVGAGI (reference sequence). Data came from immunoSEQ multiplex PCR; TCRdb stores just in-frame clones and leaves some out. The sample consists of about 86,000 clones, about 90% of them appearing once. Points from the study as a whole: Dose levels from 0.1 to 3.0 mg/kg saw CD4+ and CD8+ blood T cells expand clonally by week 6.

The sequence came from an adult with an advanced solid tumor such as melanoma, head and neck, liver or kidney cancer. Sample: CD4+ or CD8+ T cells sorted from blood, taken in a trial of the OX40 agonist ivuxolimab. This chain joins TRBV6-6 and TRBJ1-5; the D is unclear. The DNA of the CDR3 is TGTGCCAGCAGTTACCTCGCCGATCAGCCCCAGCATTTT. Encoded protein: CASSYLADQPQHF.